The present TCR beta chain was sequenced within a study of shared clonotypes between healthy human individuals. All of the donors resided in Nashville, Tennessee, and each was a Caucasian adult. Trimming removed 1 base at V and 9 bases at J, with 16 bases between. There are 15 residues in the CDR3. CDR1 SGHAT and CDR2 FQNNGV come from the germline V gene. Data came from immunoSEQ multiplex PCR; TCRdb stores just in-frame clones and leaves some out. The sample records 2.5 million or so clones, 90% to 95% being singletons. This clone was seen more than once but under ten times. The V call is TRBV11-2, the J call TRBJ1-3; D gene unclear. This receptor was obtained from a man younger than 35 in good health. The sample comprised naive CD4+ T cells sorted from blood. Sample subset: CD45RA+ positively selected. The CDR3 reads CASSLGEGRVRTIYF. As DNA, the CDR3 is TGTGCCAGCAGCTTAGGAGAGGGCCGGGTCCGCACCATATATTTT.